The T cell receptor beta chain under discussion was sequenced for a study of blood T cell repertoires in COVID-19. Per the germline V gene, CDR1 is SGHRS and CDR2 is YFSETQ. The CDR3 loop spans 18 amino acids. The trim removed 4 bases at V and 0 bases at J, leaving 12 bases unmatched. Libraries were prepared by immunoSEQ multiplex PCR; TCRdb keeps only in-frame clonotypes and omits some of them. The sample lists roughly 250,000 clones, nearly 90% occurring once. What was sequenced was peripheral blood. This clonotype was sampled from a woman between 40 and 55 years old who had recovered from COVID-19. This chain uses TRBV5-1 with TRBJ1-4; 7 nucleotides agree with TRBD1. The DNA for the CDR3 is TGCGCCAGCAGCCCATCGACAGGGCCCGTCCCAACTAATGAAAAACTGTTTTTT. It is translated as CASSPSTGPVPTNEKLFF.